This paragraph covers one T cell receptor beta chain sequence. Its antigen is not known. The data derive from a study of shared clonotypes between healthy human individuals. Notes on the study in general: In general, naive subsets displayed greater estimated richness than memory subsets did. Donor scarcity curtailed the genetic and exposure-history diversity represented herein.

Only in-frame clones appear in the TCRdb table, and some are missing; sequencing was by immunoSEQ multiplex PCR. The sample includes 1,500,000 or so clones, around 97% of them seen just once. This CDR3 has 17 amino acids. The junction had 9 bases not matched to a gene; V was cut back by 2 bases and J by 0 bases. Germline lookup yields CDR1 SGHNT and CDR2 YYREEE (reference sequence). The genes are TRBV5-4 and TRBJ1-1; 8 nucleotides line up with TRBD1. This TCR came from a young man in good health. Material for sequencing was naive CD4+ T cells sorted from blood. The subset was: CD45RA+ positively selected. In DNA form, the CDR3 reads TGTGCCAGCAGCTTCAAATTACAGGGGGAGCTGAACACTGAAGCTTTCTTT. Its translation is CASSFKLQGELNTEAFF. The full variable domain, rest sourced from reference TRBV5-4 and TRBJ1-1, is ETGVTQSPTHLIKTRGQQVTLRCSSQSGHNTVSWYQQALGQGPQFIFQYYREEENGRGNFPPRFSGLQFPNYSSELNVNALELDDSALYLCASSFKLQGELNTEAFFGQGTRLTVV.